This TCR beta chain was observed in a study of shared clonotypes between healthy human individuals. Whole-study findings and limits: Larger estimated richness was generally recorded for naive subsets relative to memory subsets.

The ends were cut back, 5 bases at V and 2 bases at J, with 12 bases in the middle. CDR1 and CDR2 (germline): LNHNV, YYDKDF (reference sequence). The CDR3 is 14 residues long. Among the donors, all were Caucasian adults who lived in Nashville, Tennessee. A CD45RA+ naive subset and a CD45RA-negative memory subset were split from CD4+ cells. Researchers ran the assay at a deep level. Assay: immunoSEQ multiplex PCR; the TCRdb copy retains only in-frame clones and omits some. The table shows over a million clones, with roughly 96% occurring only once. On this clone: Its target is unknown.

Sequenced material: naive CD4+ T cells sorted from blood. The subset was: CD45RA+ positively selected. The receptor was isolated from a man younger than 40 in good health. The chain carries TRBV15 and TRBJ1-2, with D uncertain. CDR3 nucleotides: TGTGCCACCAGCTTCCATAGGGAAAACTATGGCTACACCTTC. It translates to CATSFHRENYGYTF.